The entry that follows covers one TCR beta chain sequence. The CDR3 is 18 amino acids. Per the germline V gene, CDR1 is SGHTA and CDR2 is FQGNSA. The V and J ends lost 0 bases and 5 bases, in that order; junction bases with no gene match: 10. This sample is drawn from a study of OX40 agonist ivuxolimab in advanced cancers. Clones were sequenced by immunoSEQ multiplex PCR, and TCRdb holds only the in-frame ones, with some missing. Of 95,000 to 150,000 clones in the sample, around 93% were seen once. The TCR originated in an adult with an advanced solid tumor such as melanoma, head and neck, liver or kidney cancer. The V and J genes are TRBV7-2 and TRBJ2-3, with TRBD2 matching 11 bases. Material: CD4+ or CD8+ T cells sorted from blood, obtained in a trial of the OX40 agonist ivuxolimab. CDR3: CASSLAFLLAGVGDTQYF. DNA for the CDR3: TGTGCCAGCAGCTTAGCCTTTTTACTAGCGGGAGTTGGAGATACGCAGTATTTT.